This T cell receptor beta chain was sequenced for a study of T-cell memory formation after mild COVID-19. From the 5' RACE reads, TCRdb called clonotypes with MiXCR, one entry per CDR3 protein. Of around 390,000 distinct CDR3 sequences listed, 15% to 20% are singletons. The CDR3 is made up of 15 amino acids. The germline V and J ends were trimmed by 2 bases and 12 bases, with 20 bases remaining between them. Germline V gene lookup returns CDR1 ENHRY and CDR2 SYGVKD. This clonotype appeared a few times. Sequencing was carried out using PBMCs or a T cell subset sorted from them (not recorded which). This chain links TRBV10-3 with TRBJ1-5, with D perhaps matching TRBD1 (6 bases). This receptor was obtained from a young man who had mild COVID-19 (a few samples of this study predate the infection). Cell type and time point are not known. Here the CDR3 DNA reads TGTGCCATCAGTGAGACCGGGGAACGGCGGGACATCCAGCATTTT. Encoded protein: CAISETGERRDIQHF.